This T cell receptor beta chain is drawn from a study of graft-versus-host responses after intestinal transplantation. In the study overall: All recipients got anti-thymocyte globulin induction, then tacrolimus and steroids for roughly three years. General observations from the study: Recipient marrow contained GvH clones, some of which appeared first in ileum or blood. Levels of circulating GvH clones at their peak were associated with early post-transplant HvG declines.

Repertoires were generated with immunoSEQ multiplex PCR, while TCRdb's copy carries only in-frame clones and drops some. The sample has about 16,000 clones, about 87% seen once. Note on this clone: Its cognate antigen is unknown.

The CDR3 sequence is 13 residues long. Germline CDR1 and CDR2: MNHGY and SVAAGI. V lost 3 bases, J lost 3 bases, and 9 bases lay in between. This sequence joins TRBV6-9 and TRBJ2-7, with TRBD1 as a possible D gene (6 bases). The receptor's source is a human patient who received an intestinal transplant, so some T cells may come from the graft donor. Material: PBMCs, obtained approximately 15 weeks after intestinal transplant. The CDR3 protein is CASSYSTGYEQYF. CDR3 nucleotides: TGTGCCAGCAGTTACTCGACAGGCTACGAGCAGTACTTC.